These 16 T cell receptor beta chains were sequenced from one sample in a study of cytotoxic CD8 clonotypes in ibrutinib-treated CLL. Measured with immunoSEQ multiplex PCR; TCRdb has only the in-frame clones, and not every one. The sample has about 200,000 clones, about four fifths seen once. This sample comprised PBMCs, obtained after 12 months of ibrutinib treatment. Receptor source: a human donor with chronic lymphocytic leukemia.

The chain combines TRBV10-3 with TRBJ2-1, with 14 bases lining up with TRBD2. The trim removed 4 bases at V and 1 base at J, leaving 3 bases unmatched. Germline loops: CDR1 ENHRY, CDR2 SYGVKD. The CDR3 loop spans 17 amino acids. The CDR3 region has the DNA TGTGCCATCAGTGCCGGGACTAGCGGGGGTTCCTACAATGAGCAGTTCTTC. It translates to CAISAGTSGGSYNEQFF.

The chain couples TRBV4-2 to TRBJ2-1; D unresolved. Looked up from germline, CDR1 is LGHNA and CDR2 is YNFKEQ. The CDR3 spans 14 residues. Trimming stripped 4 bases from V and 7 bases from J, with 14 bases between. CDR3 sequence (DNA): TGTGCCAGCAGCCTCGCGGCACTATCTAATGAGCAGTTCTTC. Amino acids: CASSLAALSNEQFF.

V usage is TRBV21-1 and J usage is TRBJ2-7; the table calls TRBD1, which could not be checked here. TRBV21-1 is shown as a pseudogene. The CDR3 runs to 14 residues. For the CDR3, the DNA is TGTGCCAGCAGCAAAGGGGACAAATTATACGAGCAGTACTTC. Translating it yields CASSKGDKLYEQYF.

CDR3 in DNA: TGTGCCAGCAGCTTTAGGGACGAGCAGTACTTC. Amino acids: CASSFRDEQYF. The rearrangement links TRBV11-2 to TRBJ2-7, with no clear D. The CDR3 length is 11 residues. Germline V gene data show CDR1 as SGHAT and CDR2 as FQNNGV. V was pared by 3 bases and J by 5 bases, with 5 bases between.

The CDR3 reads CASSSGTGVYEQYF. CDR3 in DNA: TGTGCCAGCAGCTCCGGGACAGGGGTGTACGAGCAGTACTTC. The chain uses TRBV13 and TRBJ2-7; 10 nucleotides agree with TRBD1. The germline V gene encodes CDR1 PRHDT and CDR2 FYEKMQ (reference sequence). The junction had 4 bases not matched to a gene; V was cut back by 4 bases and J by 4 bases. This CDR3 comprises 14 residues.

This clone was seen a few times. The sample contains more than one DNA sequence encoding this CDR3. The chain has TRBV6-1 and TRBJ2-7; D remains unclear. The germline gives CDR1 MNHNS, CDR2 SASEGT. V dropped 4 bases and J dropped 4 bases, with 8 bases sitting between them. The CDR3 extends over 12 amino acids. DNA of the CDR3: TGTGCCAGCAGTGTAAGAGGATACGAGCAGTACTTC. Residues: CASSVRGYEQYF.

The chain employs TRBV7-8 and TRBJ2-5; perhaps TRBD2 as D (5 bases). CDR1 and CDR2 (germline): SGHVS, FQNEAQ. The CDR3 spans 14 residues. The V gene lost 5 bases and the J gene lost 3 bases, with 13 bases spanning the gap. CDR3 loop: CASSPFSGEETQYF. The CDR3 DNA reads TGTGCCAGCAGCCCGTTCTCCGGGGAAGAGACCCAGTACTTC.

The rearrangement joins TRBV30 to TRBJ1-4, with unresolved D. This CDR3 is 15 amino acids long. Germline V gene lookup returns CDR1 GTSNPN and CDR2 SVGIG (reference sequence). The V and J ends lost 2 bases and 5 bases respectively, with 15 bases between them. CDR3 DNA sequence: TGTGCCTGGAGTTCTTGGTTAGGGAAGAATGAAAAACTGTTTTTT. Its protein is CAWSSWLGKNEKLFF.

V and J are TRBV27 and TRBJ1-5; a possible D gene is TRBD1 (6 bases). V lost 6 bases, J lost 6 bases, and 15 bases lay in between. Germline CDR1 is MNHEY and CDR2 is SMNVEV (reference sequence). The CDR3 consists of 14 residues. CDR3 protein: CASSPAGAGQPQHF. The DNA of the CDR3 is TGTGCCAGCAGCCCGGCGGGGGCGGGTCAGCCCCAGCATTTT.

The chain carries TRBV2 and TRBJ2-7, with 12 bases lining up with TRBD2. Unmatched junction bases numbered 9, after V lost 9 bases and J lost 6 bases. The CDR3 runs to 14 residues. Germline V gives CDR1 SNHLY, CDR2 FYNNEI. Written as DNA, the CDR3 is TGTGCCAGTATATTCCAGGGACTAGCGGGCGAGCAGTACTTC. Protein: CASIFQGLAGEQYF.

The chain is built from TRBV15 and TRBJ2-5; D is undetermined. The germline V gene has CDR1 LNHNV and CDR2 YYDKDF (reference sequence). Trimming removed 0 bases from V and 4 bases from J, with 3 bases in between. The CDR3 is made up of 12 amino acids. CDR3 sequence reads: CATSRDIETQYF. The CDR3 coding sequence is TGTGCCACCAGCAGAGATATAGAGACCCAGTACTTC.

This clone was seen more than once but under ten times. V and J are TRBV5-1 and TRBJ1-2; D perhaps matches TRBD1 (5 bases). The CDR3 has 13 residues. V lost 4 bases to trimming and J lost 8 bases, with 15 bases between them. Germline CDR1 is SGHRS and CDR2 is YFSETQ. CDR3 DNA sequence: TGCGCCAGCAGCGCAACCAGGGTCTCGGGCTACACCTTC. Amino acids: CASSATRVSGYTF.

This clone has a handful of counts. One end of the junction does not line up with germline, which may come from a read error. This chain uses TRBV18 with TRBJ1-4, with 9 bases aligning to TRBD1. Germline CDR1 reads KGHSH; CDR2 reads LQKENI. The CDR3 is 15 amino acids. DNA for the CDR3: TGTGCCAGCTCACAAGAACAGGGGGCTAAAGAAAAACTGTTTTTT. Residues: CASSQEQGAKEKLFF.

The chain is built from TRBV10-1 and TRBJ2-1; 9 nucleotides agree with TRBD2. The V segment lost 5 bases and the J segment 7 bases; nucleotides outside the gene matches: 9. Germline-derived CDR1 and CDR2 are WNHNN and SYGVQD (reference sequence). The CDR3 extends over 15 amino acids. The CDR3 DNA follows: TGCGCCAGCAGTCCCGGCGGGGGGGCGGTGAATGAGCAGTTCTTC. This translates into CASSPGGGAVNEQFF.

This chain uses TRBV19 with TRBJ2-1, with 9 bases lining up with TRBD2. With 5 bases clipped from V and 6 bases from J, the junction kept 8 bases outside the gene matches. The CDR3 runs to 15 residues. Germline lookup yields CDR1 LNHDA and CDR2 SQIVND (reference sequence). CDR3 nucleotides: TGTGCCAGTAGTTCCGCGGGCGGGAGGGGCAATGAGCAGTTCTTC. Translated: CASSSAGGRGNEQFF.

This chain links TRBV19 with TRBJ2-6; no definite D call. The CDR3 runs to 15 residues. Germline CDR1 reads LNHDA; CDR2 reads SQIVND (reference sequence). Trimming removed 3 bases from V and 1 base from J, with 7 bases in between. In DNA, the CDR3 is TGTGCCAGTAGTATTGAAGGGTCTGGGGCCAACGTCCTGACTTTC. Translated: CASSIEGSGANVLTF.